These T cell receptor beta chains were read from a single sample in a study of Ad26.COV2.S vaccination and SARS-CoV-2 variants. Profiling relied on immunoSEQ multiplex PCR, and the TCRdb table lists in-frame clones only, not all of them. Of 410,000 or so clones in the sample, about nine tenths are singletons; the top ten hold about 12%. The source material was peripheral blood, sampled in a trial of Ad26.COV2.S vaccine versus placebo. These receptors came from a person aged 18 to 65 who received the Ad26.COV2.S COVID-19 vaccine or a placebo. Both conserved end residues are part of each CDR3. A D gene is named only where the DNA matches it firmly. Some rows have no size entry. The others give once, few or many, or a class for an expanded clone.

abundance | j_gene | d_gene | v_gene | CDR3aa | CDR3nt
few | TRBJ2-1 | NA | TRBV28 | CASSVHGNEQFF | TGTGCCAGCAGCGTTCACGGCAATGAGCAGTTCTTC
NA | TRBJ2-1 | TRBD2 | TRBV7-2 | CASSFTSGSHNEQFF | TGTGCCAGCAGCTTTACTAGCGGGAGCCACAATGAGCAGTTCTTC
NA | TRBJ2-1 | NA | TRBV9 | CASSRSWTNEQFF | TGTGCCAGCAGCCGGTCGTGGACCAATGAGCAGTTCTTC
NA | TRBJ1-1 | NA | TRBV9 | CASSVGPTGTEAFF | TGTGCCAGCAGCGTGGGTCCGACTGGCACTGAAGCTTTCTTT
NA | TRBJ1-4 | NA | TRBV28 | CASSLTTIGEKLFF | TGTGCCAGCAGTTTAACCACTATCGGTGAAAAACTGTTTTTT
NA | TRBJ1-5 | NA | TRBV6-2/TRBV6-3 | CASSYQGRNQPQHF | TGTGCCAGCAGTTACCAAGGACGGAATCAGCCCCAGCATTTT
NA | TRBJ1-1 | NA | TRBV11-2 | CASSLGETEAFF | TGTGCCAGCAGCTTAGGAGAGACTGAAGCTTTCTTT
NA | TRBJ1-6 | NA | TRBV27 | CASNPLEGNSPLHF | TGTGCCAGCAACCCTCTGGAGGGTAATTCACCCCTCCACTTT
NA | TRBJ2-2 | TRBD1 | TRBV11-3 | CASSPSLTGGIGELFF | TGTGCCAGCAGCCCATCCCTGACAGGGGGCATCGGGGAGCTGTTTTTT
NA | TRBJ2-1 | TRBD2 | TRBV7-3 | CASSLRGTSGRTYNEQFF | TGTGCCAGCAGCTTACGGGGGACTAGCGGGAGAACATACAATGAGCAGTTCTTC
once | TRBJ2-1 | TRBD2 | TRBV6-1 | CASSEASGRFNEQFF | TGTGCCAGCAGTGAAGCTAGCGGGAGGTTCAATGAGCAGTTCTTC
NA | TRBJ2-3 | NA | TRBV19 | CASRKGQASTDTQYF | TGTGCCAGCCGTAAGGGACAAGCTAGCACAGATACGCAGTATTTT
once | TRBJ2-1 | NA | TRBV10-1 | CAAPSEIEQFF | TGCGCCGCACCCTCGGAGATTGAGCAGTTCTTC
NA | TRBJ2-1 | TRBD2 | TRBV7-9 | CASSRTSGNEQFF | TGTGCCAGCAGCCGGACTAGCGGAAATGAGCAGTTCTTC
NA | TRBJ2-7 | NA | TRBV20-1 | CSASSSGLAYEQYF | TGCAGTGCTAGTTCGAGCGGGTTGGCCTACGAGCAGTACTTC
NA | TRBJ2-5 | NA | TRBV5-5 | CASSPGWGRETQYF | TGTGCCAGCAGCCCTGGATGGGGGAGGGAGACCCAGTACTTC
NA | TRBJ2-3 | TRBD1 | TRBV4-1 | CASSQDSRGRADTQYF | TGCGCCAGCAGCCAAGACTCAAGGGGGCGAGCAGATACGCAGTATTTT
once | TRBJ2-1 | NA | TRBV6-1 | CASSARSLGLYNEQFF | TGTGCCAGCAGTGCCCGATCCCTTGGGCTTTACAATGAGCAGTTCTTC
NA | TRBJ1-2 | TRBD1 | TRBV9 | CASSVTGYYGYTF | TGTGCCAGCAGCGTGACAGGGTACTATGGCTACACCTTC
few | TRBJ2-1 | NA | TRBV18 | CASSPRDQMANEQFF | TGTGCCAGCTCTCCTCGGGACCAGATGGCCAATGAGCAGTTCTTC
NA | TRBJ1-1 | NA | TRBV28 | CASSLVSNAPEAFF | TGTGCCAGCAGTTTAGTAAGTAATGCTCCTGAAGCTTTCTTT
NA | TRBJ1-6 | NA | TRBV6-5 | CATSEVMSSPLHF | TGTGCCACCTCCGAGGTGATGAGTTCACCCCTCCACTTT
NA | TRBJ1-1 | NA | TRBV15 | CATSRGKQAPNTEAFF | TGTGCCACCAGCAGAGGGAAACAGGCGCCGAACACTGAAGCTTTCTTT
NA | TRBJ1-2 | TRBD1 | TRBV4-1 | CASSQAVGETGAYGYTF | TGCGCCAGCAGCCAAGCAGTGGGGGAGACAGGGGCCTATGGCTACACCTTC
few | TRBJ2-1 | TRBD2 | TRBV10-2 | CASSGLAGAYNEQFF | TGCGCCAGCTCGGGACTAGCGGGAGCCTACAATGAGCAGTTCTTC
NA | TRBJ1-4 | NA | TRBV7-9 | CASSLGQPGRGEKLFF | TGTGCCAGCAGCCTAGGACAGCCTGGGAGGGGTGAAAAACTGTTTTTT
NA | TRBJ1-1 | NA | TRBV6-5 | CASSYSSTTEAFF | TGTGCCAGCAGTTACTCGTCAACCACTGAAGCTTTCTTT
NA | TRBJ2-1 | TRBD2 | TRBV24-1 | CATSEDLADSYNEQFF | TGTGCCACCAGTGAGGATCTAGCGGACTCCTACAATGAGCAGTTCTTC
NA | TRBJ2-1 | NA | TRBV6-4 | CATRKDSSYNEQFF | TGTGCCACCAGAAAGGACTCTTCCTACAATGAGCAGTTCTTC
NA | TRBJ2-2 | NA | TRBV11-3 | CASSPRDGTNTGELFF | TGTGCCAGCAGCCCAAGGGACGGTACGAACACCGGGGAGCTGTTTTTT
NA | TRBJ1-6 | NA | TRBV5-1 | CASSLQGNSPLHF | TGCGCCAGCAGCCTTCAGGGTAATTCACCCCTCCACTTT
NA | TRBJ1-1 | NA | TRBV4-2 | CASSQVRDTTEAFF | TGTGCCAGCAGCCAAGTACGAGACACCACTGAAGCTTTCTTT
NA | TRBJ2-2 | NA | TRBV12-5 | CASGPITGELFF | TGTGCTAGTGGTCCAATAACCGGGGAGCTGTTTTTT
NA | TRBJ1-1 | NA | TRBV25-1 | CASSTLLRGNMNTEAFF | TGTGCCAGCAGTACTCTCCTCAGGGGCAACATGAACACTGAAGCTTTCTTT
few | TRBJ1-5 | TRBD1 | TRBV27 | CASSLKGTGVQHF | TGTGCCAGCAGTTTAAAGGGAACAGGGGTCCAGCATTTT
NA | TRBJ1-1 | NA | TRBV5-1 | CASIPRPSRAFF | TGCGCCAGCATTCCGCGGCCTTCTCGGGCTTTCTTT
few | TRBJ1-2 | NA | TRBV3-1/TRBV3-2 | CASSPGTMPSGYGYTF | TGTGCCAGCAGCCCAGGGACGATGCCTTCGGGCTATGGCTACACCTTC
NA | TRBJ1-2 | NA | TRBV4-1 | CASSQVHRTDLGGYTF | TGCGCCAGCAGCCAAGTTCACAGGACGGATTTGGGGGGCTACACCTTC
NA | TRBJ1-4 | TRBD1 | TRBV28 | CASSPGQGPLREKLFF | TGTGCCAGCAGTCCTGGACAGGGCCCATTGAGGGAAAAACTGTTTTTT
once | TRBJ1-1 | TRBD1 | TRBV7-9 | CASSSGQTNTEAFF | TGTGCCAGCAGCTCGGGACAGACGAACACTGAAGCTTTCTTT
NA | TRBJ2-7 | NA | TRBV4-3 | CASSQGTEDYEQYF | TGCGCCAGCAGCCAGGGGACGGAAGACTACGAGCAGTACTTC
NA | TRBJ2-7 | NA | TRBV5-5 | CASSRGAYEQYF | TGTGCCAGCAGTCGGGGCGCCTACGAGCAGTACTTC
NA | TRBJ2-1 | TRBD2 | TRBV9 | CASSVGTSGQYNEQFF | TGTGCCAGCAGCGTGGGGACTAGCGGGCAGTACAATGAGCAGTTCTTC
NA | TRBJ2-1 | TRBD2 | TRBV29-1 | CSVASGLYNEQFF | TGCAGCGTTGCTAGCGGGCTCTACAATGAGCAGTTCTTC
once | TRBJ1-1 | TRBD1 | TRBV9 | CTSSAGQVTEAFF | TGTACCAGCAGCGCGGGACAGGTCACTGAAGCTTTCTTT
NA | TRBJ2-7 | NA | TRBV4-3 | CASSQNSGTPDEQYF | TGCGCCAGCAGCCAGAACTCCGGGACCCCCGACGAGCAGTACTTC
NA | TRBJ1-2 | NA | TRBV29-1 | CSVVGVYGYTF | TGCAGCGTTGTTGGAGTCTATGGCTACACCTTC
NA | TRBJ1-2 | TRBD1 | TRBV19 | CASSGRDRIPYGYTF | TGTGCCAGTAGTGGCCGGGACAGGATCCCCTATGGCTACACCTTC
once | TRBJ2-1 | TRBD2 | TRBV14 | CASSQELAGGNEQFF | TGTGCCAGCAGCCAAGAACTAGCGGGAGGGAATGAGCAGTTCTTC
NA | TRBJ2-7 | NA | TRBV27 | CASSFILGEQYF | TGTGCCAGCAGTTTCATTTTGGGCGAGCAGTACTTC
NA | TRBJ2-5 | NA | TRBV5-6 | CASSFQGLGQETQYF | TGTGCCAGCAGCTTTCAGGGTCTGGGGCAAGAGACCCAGTACTTC
NA | TRBJ2-7 | TRBD2 | TRBV5-1 | CASSQRDYGYEQYF | TGCGCCAGCAGCCAGCGGGACTACGGATACGAGCAGTACTTC
NA | TRBJ2-2 | NA | TRBV4-1 | CASSPEPSRGELFF | TGCGCCAGCAGCCCCGAGCCCTCCCGGGGGGAGCTGTTTTTT
NA | TRBJ1-4 | TRBD1 | TRBV10-1 | CASSASGTDNEKLFF | TGCGCCAGCAGTGCCTCCGGGACAGATAATGAAAAACTGTTTTTT
NA | TRBJ2-3 | NA | TRBV9 | CASSVGGPGTDTQYF | TGTGCCAGCAGCGTAGGGGGCCCGGGCACAGATACGCAGTATTTT